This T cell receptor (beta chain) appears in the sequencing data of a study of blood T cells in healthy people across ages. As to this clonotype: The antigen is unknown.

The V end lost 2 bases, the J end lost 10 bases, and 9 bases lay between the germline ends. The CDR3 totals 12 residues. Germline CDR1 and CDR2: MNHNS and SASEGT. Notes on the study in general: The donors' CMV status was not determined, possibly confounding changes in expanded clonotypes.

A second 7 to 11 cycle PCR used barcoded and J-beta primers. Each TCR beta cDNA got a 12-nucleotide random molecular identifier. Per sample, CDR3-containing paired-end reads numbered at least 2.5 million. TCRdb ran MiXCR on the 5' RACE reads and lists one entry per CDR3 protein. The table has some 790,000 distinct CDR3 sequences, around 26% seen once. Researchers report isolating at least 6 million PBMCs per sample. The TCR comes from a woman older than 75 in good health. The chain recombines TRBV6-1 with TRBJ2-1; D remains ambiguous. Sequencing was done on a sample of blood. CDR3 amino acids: CASSERGSEQFF. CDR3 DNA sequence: TGTGCCAGCAGTGAACGTGGATCCGAGCAGTTCTTC.